A single sample is the source of the 23 T cell receptor beta chains below, sequenced in a study of blood T cell repertoires in COVID-19. Sequenced by immunoSEQ multiplex PCR; TCRdb stores in-frame clones only, minus some. This sample yields some 76,000 clones, of which approximately 78% are seen a single time; roughly 18% belongs to the top ten. The specimen sequenced was peripheral blood. All receptors come from a woman aged 55-70 years with acute or convalescent COVID-19.

The chain recombines TRBV7-2 with TRBJ1-2; 7 bases match TRBD1. CDR1 is SGHTA, CDR2 FQGNSA, per germline. The CDR3 runs 13 residues. With V trimmed by 5 bases and J by 6 bases, 6 bases remained unmatched. The CDR3 here is CASSTGQRDGYTF. In DNA, the CDR3 is TGTGCCAGCAGCACGGGACAGCGAGATGGCTACACCTTC.

The V and J genes are TRBV7-3 and TRBJ2-7; D is uncertain. The V and J ends lost 3 bases and 6 bases respectively, with 12 bases between them. The CDR3 contains 13 residues. CDR1 is SGHTA, CDR2 FQGTGA, per germline. The DNA for the CDR3 is TGTGCCAGCAGCTTTGACATCCATAGCGAGCAGTACGTC. This codes for CASSFDIHSEQYV.

The chain has TRBV9 and TRBJ1-2, with D possibly TRBD1 on 6 matching bases. CDR1 is SGDLS, CDR2 YYNGEE, per germline. Deletions cut 0 bases from V and 2 bases from J, with 11 bases between. This CDR3 comprises 15 residues. The CDR3 DNA reads as TGTGCCAGCAGCGTAGACCCCACAGGGAACTATGGCTACACCTTC. Translation gives CASSVDPTGNYGYTF.

The J gene is TRBJ2-3, the V gene TRBV2, with D possibly matching TRBD1 (5 bases). The V and J ends lost 6 bases and 2 bases respectively, with 18 bases between them. Germline lookup yields CDR1 SNHLY and CDR2 FYNNEI. The CDR3 has 16 residues. CDR3 amino acids: CASRIDRPSPTDTQYF. The DNA for the CDR3 is TGTGCCAGCAGAATAGACAGACCAAGCCCCACAGATACGCAGTATTTT.

This chain links TRBV6-2 or TRBV6-3 with TRBJ1-1, with D perhaps TRBD1 (6 bases). V was clipped by 0 bases and J by 2 bases, with 19 bases between them. Germline-derived CDR1 and CDR2 are MNHEY and SVGEGT. CDR3 length: 18 amino acids. CDR3 in amino acids: CASSYSQGLVESNTEAFF. CDR3 coding DNA: TGTGCCAGCAGTTACTCTCAGGGGCTGGTGGAATCAAACACTGAAGCTTTCTTT.

The chain carries TRBV5-1 and TRBJ1-1; D is ambiguous. V was clipped by 4 bases and J by 1 base, with 11 bases between them. The CDR3 consists of 14 residues. CDR1 SGHRS and CDR2 YFSETQ come from the germline V gene. CDR3 nucleotides: TGCGCCAGCAGCCCCGAGGGTGCGAACACTGAAGCTTTCTTT. It encodes CASSPEGANTEAFF.

The chain combines TRBV7-3 with TRBJ2-1; weak D call: TRBD2 (5 bases). Germline V gene sequence: CDR1 SGHTA, CDR2 FQGTGA. The CDR3 consists of 16 residues. V was pared by 4 bases and J by 0 bases, with 13 bases between. Here the CDR3 DNA reads TGTGCCAGCAGCTGGTCGACGGGGAGCTCCTACAATGAGCAGTTCTTC. Its protein product is CASSWSTGSSYNEQFF.

This clone was recorded a few times. This chain uses TRBV10-1 with TRBJ2-3; D unresolved. This CDR3 region has 13 residues. Trimming pared 7 bases from V and 5 bases from J, leaving 13 bases between. Germline V lookup: CDR1 WNHNN, CDR2 SYGVQD (reference sequence). CDR3 amino acids: CASKAGSGDTQYF. In DNA, the CDR3 is TGCGCCAGCAAGGCAGGCTCCGGAGATACGCAGTATTTT.

The sample holds one count of this clone. V and J are TRBV19 and TRBJ2-1; the D gene is possibly TRBD2 (5 bases). V lost 1 base, J lost 8 bases, and 21 bases lay in between. Germline V gives CDR1 LNHDA, CDR2 SQIVND (reference sequence). There are 17 residues in the CDR3. The CDR3 DNA follows: TGTGCCAGTAGTATAGGCGGGTCGGACCGGGAAACGGATGAGCAGTTCTTC. Encoded protein: CASSIGGSDRETDEQFF.

V and J are TRBV19 and TRBJ2-2; weak D call: TRBD2 (6 bases). Germline V CDR1 and CDR2: LNHDA, SQIVND (reference sequence). There are 15 residues in the CDR3. V lost 5 bases to trimming and J lost 4 bases, with 14 bases between them. CDR3 coding DNA: TGTGCCAGTAGTGTGTTACCGGGGGTCACCGGGGAGCTGTTTTTT. It translates to CASSVLPGVTGELFF.

The V and J genes are TRBV20-1 and TRBJ2-2; possibly TRBD2 for D (6 bases). Germline CDR1 is DFQATT and CDR2 is SNEGSKA (reference sequence). The V and J ends lost 3 bases and 6 bases respectively, with 11 bases between them. CDR3 length equals 13 residues. CDR3 protein: CSASRRGPGELFF. CDR3 nucleotide sequence: TGCAGTGCTAGTCGGAGGGGACCCGGGGAGCTGTTTTTT.

The V and J genes are TRBV24-1 and TRBJ2-1, with TRBD2 matching over 7 bases. This CDR3 has 18 residues. Germline V gene sequence: CDR1 KGHDR, CDR2 SFDVKD. V lost 3 bases, J lost 3 bases, and 13 bases stayed unmatched. Here the CDR3 DNA reads TGTGCCACCAGTGATGCCGATCTAACCCGGGACTACTACAATGAGCAGTTCTTC. As protein: CATSDADLTRDYYNEQFF.

Here the CDR3 DNA reads TGCGCCAGCAGTGAGTCGAAATCGGTCTACTCGGAAGCTTTCTTT. This translates into CASSESKSVYSEAFF. The V and J genes are TRBV10-1 and TRBJ1-1; no definite D call. V was clipped by 0 bases and J by 8 bases, with 16 bases between them. The CDR3 runs to 15 residues. CDR1 is WNHNN and CDR2 is SYGVQD in the germline V gene (reference sequence).

Many counts were recorded for this clone. The chain is built from TRBV5-4 and TRBJ2-3, with D possibly TRBD2 on 6 matching bases. V lost 0 bases to trimming and J lost 10 bases, with 18 bases between them. CDR3 length: 15 residues. In germline, CDR1 is SGHNT, CDR2 YYREEE (reference sequence). DNA for the CDR3: TGTGCCAGCAGCTTGGTTGCCGGGACTCCTCAGGCGCAGTATTTT. It is translated as CASSLVAGTPQAQYF. Drawing the rest from reference TRBV5-4 and TRBJ2-3, the complete variable domain is ETGVTQSPTHLIKTRGQQVTLRCSSQSGHNTVSWYQQALGQGPQFIFQYYREEENGRGNFPPRFSGLQFPNYSSELNVNALELDDSALYLCASSLVAGTPQAQYFGPGTRLTVL.

The V and J genes are TRBV27 and TRBJ1-6; D is uncertain. The V gene's germline CDR1 is MNHEY and CDR2 SMNVEV (reference sequence). Trimming pared 2 bases from V and 7 bases from J, leaving 6 bases between. The CDR3 contains 13 residues. CDR3 nucleotide sequence: TGTGCCAGCAGTTTACCCCAAAATTCACCCCTCCACTTT. Translated: CASSLPQNSPLHF.

This chain links TRBV3-1 (or the pseudogene TRBV3-2) with TRBJ1-1; tentative D call: TRBD1 (6 bases). V was trimmed by 7 bases and J by 1 base, leaving 13 bases between them. CDR3 length: 14 residues. Germline V gene sequence: CDR1 LGHDT, CDR2 YNNKEL (reference sequence). CDR3 region: CASNRGQRNTEAFF. CDR3 DNA sequence: TGTGCCAGCAACCGCGGACAGCGGAACACTGAAGCTTTCTTT.

The chain combines TRBV11-1 with TRBJ1-5, with 8 positions matching TRBD1. Per the germline V gene, CDR1 is SGHAT and CDR2 is FQDESV (reference sequence). The CDR3 is made up of 15 amino acids. J was trimmed by 3 bases and V by 5 bases; bases with no gene match: 6. The CDR3 is CASSLGTGPNQPQHF. The DNA for the CDR3 is TGTGCCAGCAGCCTAGGGACAGGCCCCAATCAGCCCCAGCATTTT. Full variable domain (remainder filled in from reference TRBV11-1 and TRBJ1-5): EAEVAQSPRYKITEKSQAVAFWCDPISGHATLYWYRQILGQGPELLVQFQDESVVDDSQLPKDRFSAERLKGVDSTLKIQPAELGDSAMYLCASSLGTGPNQPQHFGDGTRLSIL.

This clone has only one observation. The chain employs TRBV19 and TRBJ2-6, with no clear D. Germline V gene lookup returns CDR1 LNHDA and CDR2 SQIVND (reference sequence). This CDR3 contains 15 residues. V lost 4 bases to trimming and J lost 0 bases, with 7 bases between them. CDR3 sequence reads: CASSTGNSGANVLTF. CDR3 in DNA: TGTGCCAGTAGTACAGGCAACTCTGGGGCCAACGTCCTGACTTTC.

The V gene is TRBV5-5, the J gene TRBJ1-2; 11 nucleotides agree with TRBD1. CDR3 length: 14 amino acids. Germline-derived CDR1 and CDR2 are SGHKS and YYEKEE (reference sequence). After removal of 3 bases from V and 7 bases from J, the junction contained 5 bases not matched to a gene. In DNA, the CDR3 is TGTGCCAGCAGCTCGGACAGGGGGCGAATTGGCTACACCTTC. Residues: CASSSDRGRIGYTF.

CDR3 sequence reads: CASSLVSWGVANYGYTF. The CDR3 coding sequence is TGTGCCAGCAGCTTAGTATCCTGGGGGGTGGCTAACTATGGCTACACCTTC. The V gene is TRBV11-2, the J gene TRBJ1-2; possible D gene TRBD1, 5 bases. Germline V gene sequence: CDR1 SGHAT, CDR2 FQNNGV. V was clipped by 1 base and J by 0 bases, with 15 bases between them. The CDR3 extends over 17 amino acids.

The genes are TRBV4-3 and TRBJ1-6; the D gene is possibly TRBD1 (5 bases). Germline assignment: CDR1 LGHNA and CDR2 YSLEER. The CDR3 length is 17 residues. Trimming left V 0 bases short and J 7 bases short, with 16 bases between. CDR3 DNA sequence: TGCGCCAGCAGCCAAGAGTGGCCAGGGATTAGCAATTCACCCCTCCACTTT. Its protein product is CASSQEWPGISNSPLHF.

The CDR3 DNA reads as TGTGCCAGCAGCTTGGTCTCGGACTATGGCTACACCTTC. It translates to CASSLVSDYGYTF. This chain connects TRBV7-9 to TRBJ1-2; D ambiguous. Trimming left V 3 bases short and J 3 bases short, with 8 bases between. Germline V gene data show CDR1 as SEHNR and CDR2 as FQNEAQ (reference sequence). CDR3 length: 13 amino acids.

This chain uses TRBV3-1 (or the pseudogene TRBV3-2) with TRBJ1-2; no firm D call. V was clipped by 4 bases and J by 4 bases, with 10 bases between them. The CDR3 runs 13 residues. CDR1 and CDR2 (germline): LGHDT, YNNKEL (reference sequence). This CDR3 reads CASSRGPIYGYTF. The CDR3 nucleotides are TGTGCCAGCAGCCGAGGTCCCATCTATGGCTACACCTTC.